Following are 17 T cell receptor beta chains from one sample sequenced in a study of cytomegalovirus exposure and HLA in healthy donors. PCR was performed using 60 Vbeta and 13 Jbeta primers. The data were produced by immunoSEQ multiplex PCR, yet TCRdb's version contains in-frame clones alone and is incomplete. The sample includes about 150,000 clones, roughly 74% of them seen just once. Sequenced sample: PBMCs. These receptors came from a man aged 18 to 29 in good health and CMV-seronegative.

J is TRBJ1-4 and V is TRBV7-2; D uncertain. Germline V lookup: CDR1 SGHTA, CDR2 FQGNSA. The V gene lost 4 bases and the J gene lost 3 bases, with 9 bases spanning the gap. This CDR3 has 14 amino acids. For the CDR3, the DNA is TGTGCCAGCAGCTATTACAGTTCTAATGAAAAACTGTTTTTT. Protein product: CASSYYSSNEKLFF.

The V call is TRBV12-5, the J call TRBJ2-1, with TRBD2 as a possible D gene (7 bases). The CDR3 has 16 residues. CDR1 is LGHNT and CDR2 is FRNRAP in the germline V gene. The ends were cut back, 1 base at V and 10 bases at J, with 20 bases in the middle. The CDR3 DNA is TGTGCTAGTGGTTTGGGTACGGGGGGCCGGGTTGGGGAGCAGTTCTTC. It codes for CASGLGTGGRVGEQFF.

This chain links TRBV19 with TRBJ2-3; 9 positions agree with TRBD2. The germline V gene has CDR1 LNHDA and CDR2 SQIVND (reference sequence). The CDR3 spans 15 residues. With 4 bases clipped from V and 0 bases from J, the junction kept 2 bases outside the gene matches. The DNA of the CDR3 is TGTGCCAGTAGTAGCGGGGGGGCAAGCACAGATACGCAGTATTTT. It encodes CASSSGGASTDTQYF.

The rearrangement joins TRBV5-4 to TRBJ1-1, with D hard to call. This CDR3 is 13 amino acids long. Per germline, CDR1 SGHNT and CDR2 YYREEE (reference sequence). V was cut by 4 bases and J by 3 bases, with 10 bases left in between. The CDR3 coding sequence is TGTGCCAGCAGCCCCGGGAGGGACACTGAAGCTTTCTTT. This sequence encodes CASSPGRDTEAFF.

The rearrangement uses TRBV5-6 and TRBJ2-7, with 8 positions matching TRBD2. The germline V gene encodes CDR1 SGHDT and CDR2 YYEEEE. The CDR3 loop spans 16 amino acids. The V and J ends lost 3 bases and 0 bases, in that order; junction bases with no gene match: 8. Here the CDR3 reads CASSSETSATSYEQYF. CDR3 nucleotides: TGTGCCAGCAGCTCGGAGACTAGCGCGACCTCCTACGAGCAGTACTTC.

The chain employs TRBV29-1 and TRBJ2-5; D call uncertain. V was cut by 6 bases and J by 5 bases, with 7 bases left in between. Germline CDR1 is SQVTM and CDR2 is ANQGSEA. There are 10 residues in the CDR3. The CDR3 protein is CSVLMETQYF. The CDR3 DNA reads TGCAGCGTCCTTATGGAGACCCAGTACTTC. The variable domain in full, with the rest retrieved from reference TRBV29-1 and TRBJ2-5, is SAVISQKPSRDICQRGTSLTIQCQVDSQVTMMFWYRQQPGQSLTLIATANQGSEATYESGFVIDKFPISRPNLTFSTLTVSNMSPEDSSIYLCSVLMETQYFGPGTRLLVL.

This chain joins TRBV2 and TRBJ2-5; 8 bases are a match to TRBD1. The CDR3 is made up of 15 amino acids. Germline lookup yields CDR1 SNHLY and CDR2 FYNNEI. Losses at the gene ends were 4 bases for V and 5 bases for J; bases not matched to a gene: 9. The CDR3: CASSALTGVGETQYF. For the CDR3, the DNA is TGTGCCAGCAGTGCCCTGACAGGGGTTGGGGAGACCCAGTACTTC.

V is TRBV6-1 and J is TRBJ2-7; D might be TRBD2 (5 bases). The germline CDR1 and CDR2 sequences are MNHNS and SASEGT. V was clipped by 2 bases and J by 3 bases, with 14 bases between them. The CDR3 covers 15 residues. The DNA of the CDR3 is TGTGCCAGCAGTGAATGGACCGCGGGTGGCTACGAGCAGTACTTC. Protein: CASSEWTAGGYEQYF.

V and J are TRBV4-3 and TRBJ1-2; the D is unclear. CDR1 is LGHNA, CDR2 YSLEER, per germline. The CDR3 contains 15 residues. The V and J ends lost 0 bases and 0 bases respectively, with 8 bases between them. CDR3 in amino acids: CASSQEGLTNYGYTF. As DNA, the CDR3 is TGCGCCAGCAGCCAAGAAGGACTGACTAACTATGGCTACACCTTC.

This sequence joins TRBV4-3 and TRBJ2-5; D gene ambiguous. The J call may be faulty, since TRBJ2-7 better matches the DNA end. The germline CDR1 and CDR2 sequences are LGHNA and YSLEER. This CDR3 comprises 13 residues. CDR3 in amino acids: CASSQRPTYEQYF. Here the CDR3 DNA reads TGCGCCAGCAGCCAACGCCCTACCTACGAGCAGTACTTC.

This CDR3 is CASSLTGPDTQYF. The CDR3 DNA sequence: TGCGCCAGCAGCTTGACAGGCCCAGATACGCAGTATTTT. The chain is built from TRBV5-1 and TRBJ2-3; TRBD1 is a possible D gene (5 bases). The germline V gene has CDR1 SGHRS and CDR2 YFSETQ. The CDR3 consists of 13 residues. V lost 1 base, J lost 4 bases, and 7 bases lay in between.

The table lists this clone with a count of one. The chain uses TRBV7-2 and TRBJ2-1; the match to TRBD2 covers 9 bases. The CDR3 has 15 amino acids. The germline gives CDR1 SGHTA, CDR2 FQGNSA. V lost 8 bases to trimming and J lost 8 bases; unmatched junction nucleotides: 13. The CDR3 coding sequence is TGTGCCAGCGTAGCAGTGGCGGGGGGGTTTCATGAGCAGTTCTTC. Translating it yields CASVAVAGGFHEQFF.

This clone has just one count. The chain joins TRBV6-5 to TRBJ2-7; no firm D call. Per germline, CDR1 MNHEY and CDR2 SVGAGI. CDR3 size: 13 residues. The V gene lost 5 bases and the J gene lost 4 bases, with 12 bases spanning the gap. The CDR3 DNA sequence: TGTGCCAGCAGTGTCTGGGCTTCGTACGAGCAGTACTTC. It encodes CASSVWASYEQYF.

The CDR3, as DNA: TGTGCCAGCAGTTTCGACAGGGACGCTGGCTACACCTTC. This sequence encodes CASSFDRDAGYTF. This rearrangement joins TRBV6-1 to TRBJ1-2; TRBD1 aligns across 7 bases. The CDR3 has 13 amino acids. Unmatched junction bases numbered 7, after V lost 5 bases and J lost 7 bases. CDR1 is MNHNS, CDR2 SASEGT, per germline.

This chain joins TRBV7-9 and TRBJ1-4, with D possibly being TRBD1 (5 bases). The V end was cut by 2 bases, the J end by 0 bases, with 10 bases between. The germline CDR1 and CDR2 sequences are SEHNR and FQNEAQ (reference sequence). This CDR3 has 16 residues. The CDR3 DNA reads as TGTGCCAGCAGCTTAAGGGGTGATGCAACTAATGAAAAACTGTTTTTT. Protein product: CASSLRGDATNEKLFF.

The chain links TRBV9 to TRBJ1-1, with 12 bases aligning to TRBD1. Germline assignment: CDR1 SGDLS and CDR2 YYNGEE. The J segment lost 11 bases and the V segment lost 3 bases, leaving 14 bases of the junction unmatched. The CDR3 is made up of 16 amino acids. The CDR3 DNA sequence: TGTGCCAGCAGCGCCCGAGAGGAGGGGACAGGGGGCCGCGCTTTCTTT. It yields the protein CASSAREEGTGGRAFF. Combining the CDR3 with reference TRBV9 and TRBJ1-1 gives the whole variable domain DSGVTQTPKHLITATGQRVTLRCSPRSGDLSVYWYQQSLDQGLQFLIQYYNGEERAKGNILERFSAQQFPDLHSELNLSSLELGDSALYFCASSAREEGTGGRAFFGQGTRLTVV.

J is TRBJ2-1 and V is TRBV6-1, with 13 bases matching TRBD2. The V gene end was trimmed by 6 bases and the J gene end by 7 bases; junction bases not matched to a gene: 6. The CDR3 has 15 residues. In germline, CDR1 is MNHNS, CDR2 SASEGT. CDR3 protein: CASRKVTSGGNEQFF. The CDR3 region has the DNA TGTGCCAGCAGGAAGGTGACTAGCGGGGGGAATGAGCAGTTCTTC.